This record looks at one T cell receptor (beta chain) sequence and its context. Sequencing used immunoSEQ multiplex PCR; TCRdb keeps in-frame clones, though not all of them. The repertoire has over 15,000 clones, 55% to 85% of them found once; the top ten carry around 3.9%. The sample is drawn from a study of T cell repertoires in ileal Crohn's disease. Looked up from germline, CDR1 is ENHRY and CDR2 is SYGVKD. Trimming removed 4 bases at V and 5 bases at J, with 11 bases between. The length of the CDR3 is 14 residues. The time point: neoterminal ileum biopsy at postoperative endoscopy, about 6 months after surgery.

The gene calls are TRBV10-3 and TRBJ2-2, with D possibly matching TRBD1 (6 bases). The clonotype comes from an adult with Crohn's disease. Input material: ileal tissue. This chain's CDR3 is CAISGTVTTGELFF. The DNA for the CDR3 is TGTGCCATCAGTGGGACAGTTACAACCGGGGAGCTGTTTTTT.